This T cell receptor beta chain stems from a study of control samples from healthy donors and cancer patients. This CDR3 is built from 14 residues. Germline lookup yields CDR1 MNHEY and CDR2 SMNVEV (reference sequence). Trimming cost V 6 bases and J 7 bases; bases outside gene matches: 8. Clones were sequenced by immunoSEQ multiplex PCR, and TCRdb holds only the in-frame ones, with some missing. The top ten clones hold 1.5% to 2% of a sample with 120,000 or so clones, approximately 84% of them seen once. The rearrangement uses TRBV27 and TRBJ1-5, with 8 positions matching TRBD1. This TCR came from a man aged 18-30 years in good health. Sequencing was done on a sample of blood. The CDR3 DNA reads TGTGCCAGCAGCCTTGGACAGGGCGGGCAGCCCCAGCATTTT. Residues: CASSLGQGGQPQHF.